The clone carrying this T cell receptor (beta chain) occurred once. TCRdb's copy holds only in-frame clones and misses some; the assay was immunoSEQ multiplex PCR. The sample has about 200,000 clones, 89% seen once. These data come from a study of blood T cell repertoires in COVID-19. On the study more broadly: PBMCs, B-cell-depleted T cells, or T cells provided the cDNA or gDNA that made up the material.

Participants spanned ages roughly 18 to 90 years and resided in around 25 US areas. Symptom resolution, clearance, or two negative PCRs marked the recovered donors of Cohort 3. The CDR3 is 14 residues long. Between the trimmed V and J ends, which lost 2 bases and 7 bases, there was a span of 9 bases. The germline gives CDR1 WNHNN, CDR2 SYGVQD (reference sequence). Sequencing input: PBMCs or T cells enriched from blood (not recorded which). The chain links TRBV10-1 to TRBJ1-6; D not certain. The receptor was isolated from a woman aged 18-29 years who had recovered from COVID-19. As DNA, the CDR3 is TGCGCCAGCAGTGAGACCAGATCCAATTCACCCCTCCACTTT. Translation: CASSETRSNSPLHF.